This is a list of T cell receptor beta chains from one sample in a study of blood T cell repertoires in COVID-19. The data were produced by immunoSEQ multiplex PCR, yet TCRdb's version contains in-frame clones alone and is incomplete. The data contain some 70,000 clones, roughly 87% of them singletons. Sequenced: peripheral blood. The receptors here all came from a man between 45 and 60 years old with active COVID-19. CDR3s include the opening cysteine and the closing phenylalanine or tryptophan. Fields, in order: D gene, V gene, J gene, clone size, CDR3 protein, CDR3 DNA. D genes are given only for firm matches. Rows may omit the clone size; those that give it use once, few, many or a size class.

>TRBD1|TRBV6-5|TRBJ1-5|-
CASSWTGGQPQHF
TGTGCCAGCAGTTGGACAGGGGGTCAGCCCCAGCATTTT
>-|TRBV30|TRBJ1-4|-
CAWSPGGGNEKLFF
TGTGCCTGGAGTCCGGGGGGGGGTAATGAAAAACTGTTTTTT
>-|TRBV5-1|TRBJ2-7|-
CASSPPPGQRGTYEQYF
TGCGCCAGCAGCCCGCCTCCGGGACAAAGGGGAACCTACGAGCAGTACTTC
>-|TRBV5-5|TRBJ2-3|-
CASSLTTSTDTQYF
TGTGCCAGCAGCTTGACCACAAGCACAGATACGCAGTATTTT
>-|TRBV21-1|TRBJ2-6|-
CASRRGDCTFSGANVLTF
TGTGCCAGCCGCCGAGGGGACTGCACATTCTCTGGGGCCAACGTCCTGACTTTC
>TRBD1|TRBV7-2|TRBJ1-2|-
CASSLGTGKAYGYTF
TGTGCCAGCAGCTTGGGGACAGGGAAGGCCTATGGCTACACCTTC
>TRBD1|TRBV30|TRBJ2-3|-
CAWRGQGATDTQYF
TGTGCCTGGAGAGGACAGGGGGCCACAGATACGCAGTATTTT
>TRBD1|TRBV9|TRBJ2-2|-
CASSVDRDTGELFF
TGTGCCAGCAGCGTGGACAGGGACACCGGGGAGCTGTTTTTT
>TRBD1|TRBV7-9|TRBJ2-7|-
CASSYRTGDYEQYF
TGTGCCAGCAGCTACCGGACAGGGGACTACGAGCAGTACTTC
>-|TRBV5-6|TRBJ2-4|-
CASSRWEAPKNIQYF
TGTGCCAGCAGCAGATGGGAGGCTCCCAAAAACATTCAGTACTTC
>TRBD1|TRBV9|TRBJ2-1|few
CASSAPGQGTLNEQFF
TGTGCCAGCAGCGCACCGGGACAGGGGACTCTCAATGAGCAGTTCTTC
>-|TRBV6-2/TRBV6-3|TRBJ2-5|-
CASSYPGLTQYF
TGTGCCAGCAGTTACCCCGGTTTGACCCAGTACTTC
>-|TRBV19|TRBJ1-5|-
CASHQGGQPQHF
TGTGCCAGTCACCAGGGTGGTCAGCCCCAGCATTTT
>TRBD2|TRBV7-2|TRBJ2-1|-
CASRRGDEQFF
TGTGCCAGCAGGCGGGGGGATGAGCAGTTCTTC
>TRBD1|TRBV7-3|TRBJ1-1|-
CASSPQGDTEAFF
TGTGCCAGCAGCCCACAGGGGGACACTGAAGCTTTCTTT
>-|TRBV24-1|TRBJ2-7|-
CATSDNLSYEQYF
TGTGCCACTTCGGACAACTTATCCTACGAGCAGTACTTC
>-|TRBV5-1|TRBJ1-4|-
CASRQGSNEKLFF
TGCGCCAGCAGACAGGGTTCTAATGAAAAACTGTTTTTT
>TRBD1|TRBV9|TRBJ1-3|-
CASSVNRDRDPSGNTIYF
TGTGCCAGCAGCGTCAACCGGGACAGGGACCCCTCTGGAAACACCATATATTTT
>-|TRBV29-1|TRBJ1-5|few
CSVREGSNQPQHF
TGCAGCGTCCGGGAGGGGAGCAATCAGCCCCAGCATTTT
>-|TRBV7-3|TRBJ2-7|-
CASSPRMGAVYEQYF
TGTGCCAGCAGCCCCCGTATGGGGGCCGTCTACGAGCAGTACTTC
>-|TRBV7-2|TRBJ1-6|-
CASSLAGRGKSPLHF
TGTGCCAGCAGCTTAGCCGGCAGGGGAAAATCACCCCTCCACTTT
>TRBD1|TRBV30|TRBJ1-4|-
CARRQGGNEKLFF
TGTGCCCGTAGACAGGGGGGGAATGAAAAACTGTTTTTT
>-|TRBV11-2|TRBJ2-1|-
CASSLDGSFNEQFF
TGTGCCAGCAGCTTAGATGGGAGTTTCAATGAGCAGTTCTTC
>TRBD1|TRBV9|TRBJ1-2|-
CASSVVGGGIHGYTF
TGTGCCAGCAGCGTAGTAGGGGGCGGAATTCATGGCTACACCTTC
>TRBD1|TRBV5-1|TRBJ2-2|-
CASRDKTGGNTGELFF
TGCGCCAGCAGGGATAAAACAGGGGGAAACACCGGGGAGCTGTTTTTT
>TRBD1|TRBV30|TRBJ1-2|-
CAWSVEGQGASPGYTF
TGTGCCTGGAGTGTAGAGGGGCAGGGGGCCTCCCCGGGCTACACCTTC
>-|TRBV18|TRBJ2-2|-
CASSPDSYTGELFF
TGTGCCAGCTCACCTGACAGCTACACCGGGGAGCTGTTTTTT
>TRBD1|TRBV28|TRBJ1-1|-
CASRGQGGAFF
TGTGCCAGCAGAGGACAGGGGGGGGCTTTCTTT
>TRBD1|TRBV5-1|TRBJ2-2|few
CASSLGGQGNTGELFF
TGCGCCAGCAGCTTGGGGGGACAGGGCAACACCGGGGAGCTGTTTTTT
>-|TRBV7-2|TRBJ2-1|-
CASSYSVDWVPEEQFF
TGTGCCAGCAGTTATTCGGTCGACTGGGTCCCGGAAGAGCAGTTCTTC
>-|TRBV20-1|TRBJ1-1|-
CSASSTADTEAFF
TGCAGTGCTAGTAGTACGGCGGACACTGAAGCTTTCTTT
>-|TRBV19|TRBJ1-3|-
CASSQFWGNTIYF
TGTGCCAGTAGCCAGTTCTGGGGAAACACCATATATTTT
>TRBD2|TRBV6-2/TRBV6-3|TRBJ2-7|few
CASSYVAGGTDEQYF
TGTGCCAGCAGTTACGTAGCGGGAGGGACAGACGAGCAGTACTTC
>-|TRBV4-3|TRBJ2-2|-
CASSQEFQGWDTGELFF
TGCGCCAGCAGCCAAGAGTTCCAGGGGTGGGACACCGGGGAGCTGTTTTTT
>-|TRBV28|TRBJ2-1|-
CATSRDNEQFF
TGTGCCACCTCCCGGGACAATGAGCAGTTCTTC
>TRBD1|TRBV4-3|TRBJ1-6|-
CASSHLTGDALHF
TGCGCCAGCAGCCACCTGACAGGGGACGCCCTCCACTTT
>TRBD2|TRBV7-8|TRBJ2-7|-
CASSWTSGVSYEQYF
TGTGCCAGCAGCTGGACTAGCGGGGTTTCCTACGAGCAGTACTTC
>TRBD1|TRBV28|TRBJ1-2|-
CASSSPGGLRGYTF
TGTGCCAGCAGCTCTCCAGGGGGGCTTCGCGGCTACACCTTC
>-|TRBV28|TRBJ1-1|-
CASRTYLENTEAFF
TGTGCCAGCCGAACATACCTAGAGAACACTGAAGCTTTCTTT
>-|TRBV7-2|TRBJ1-1|-
CASSLDSNRAAEAFF
TGTGCCAGCAGCTTAGACTCTAACAGGGCCGCTGAAGCTTTCTTT
>-|TRBV7-2|TRBJ1-2|-
CASSLVRQEGYGYTF
TGTGCCAGCAGCTTAGTACGTCAAGAGGGTTATGGCTACACCTTC
>-|TRBV7-3|TRBJ2-3|-
CASSSSTDTQYF
TGTGCCAGCAGCTCTAGCACAGATACGCAGTATTTT